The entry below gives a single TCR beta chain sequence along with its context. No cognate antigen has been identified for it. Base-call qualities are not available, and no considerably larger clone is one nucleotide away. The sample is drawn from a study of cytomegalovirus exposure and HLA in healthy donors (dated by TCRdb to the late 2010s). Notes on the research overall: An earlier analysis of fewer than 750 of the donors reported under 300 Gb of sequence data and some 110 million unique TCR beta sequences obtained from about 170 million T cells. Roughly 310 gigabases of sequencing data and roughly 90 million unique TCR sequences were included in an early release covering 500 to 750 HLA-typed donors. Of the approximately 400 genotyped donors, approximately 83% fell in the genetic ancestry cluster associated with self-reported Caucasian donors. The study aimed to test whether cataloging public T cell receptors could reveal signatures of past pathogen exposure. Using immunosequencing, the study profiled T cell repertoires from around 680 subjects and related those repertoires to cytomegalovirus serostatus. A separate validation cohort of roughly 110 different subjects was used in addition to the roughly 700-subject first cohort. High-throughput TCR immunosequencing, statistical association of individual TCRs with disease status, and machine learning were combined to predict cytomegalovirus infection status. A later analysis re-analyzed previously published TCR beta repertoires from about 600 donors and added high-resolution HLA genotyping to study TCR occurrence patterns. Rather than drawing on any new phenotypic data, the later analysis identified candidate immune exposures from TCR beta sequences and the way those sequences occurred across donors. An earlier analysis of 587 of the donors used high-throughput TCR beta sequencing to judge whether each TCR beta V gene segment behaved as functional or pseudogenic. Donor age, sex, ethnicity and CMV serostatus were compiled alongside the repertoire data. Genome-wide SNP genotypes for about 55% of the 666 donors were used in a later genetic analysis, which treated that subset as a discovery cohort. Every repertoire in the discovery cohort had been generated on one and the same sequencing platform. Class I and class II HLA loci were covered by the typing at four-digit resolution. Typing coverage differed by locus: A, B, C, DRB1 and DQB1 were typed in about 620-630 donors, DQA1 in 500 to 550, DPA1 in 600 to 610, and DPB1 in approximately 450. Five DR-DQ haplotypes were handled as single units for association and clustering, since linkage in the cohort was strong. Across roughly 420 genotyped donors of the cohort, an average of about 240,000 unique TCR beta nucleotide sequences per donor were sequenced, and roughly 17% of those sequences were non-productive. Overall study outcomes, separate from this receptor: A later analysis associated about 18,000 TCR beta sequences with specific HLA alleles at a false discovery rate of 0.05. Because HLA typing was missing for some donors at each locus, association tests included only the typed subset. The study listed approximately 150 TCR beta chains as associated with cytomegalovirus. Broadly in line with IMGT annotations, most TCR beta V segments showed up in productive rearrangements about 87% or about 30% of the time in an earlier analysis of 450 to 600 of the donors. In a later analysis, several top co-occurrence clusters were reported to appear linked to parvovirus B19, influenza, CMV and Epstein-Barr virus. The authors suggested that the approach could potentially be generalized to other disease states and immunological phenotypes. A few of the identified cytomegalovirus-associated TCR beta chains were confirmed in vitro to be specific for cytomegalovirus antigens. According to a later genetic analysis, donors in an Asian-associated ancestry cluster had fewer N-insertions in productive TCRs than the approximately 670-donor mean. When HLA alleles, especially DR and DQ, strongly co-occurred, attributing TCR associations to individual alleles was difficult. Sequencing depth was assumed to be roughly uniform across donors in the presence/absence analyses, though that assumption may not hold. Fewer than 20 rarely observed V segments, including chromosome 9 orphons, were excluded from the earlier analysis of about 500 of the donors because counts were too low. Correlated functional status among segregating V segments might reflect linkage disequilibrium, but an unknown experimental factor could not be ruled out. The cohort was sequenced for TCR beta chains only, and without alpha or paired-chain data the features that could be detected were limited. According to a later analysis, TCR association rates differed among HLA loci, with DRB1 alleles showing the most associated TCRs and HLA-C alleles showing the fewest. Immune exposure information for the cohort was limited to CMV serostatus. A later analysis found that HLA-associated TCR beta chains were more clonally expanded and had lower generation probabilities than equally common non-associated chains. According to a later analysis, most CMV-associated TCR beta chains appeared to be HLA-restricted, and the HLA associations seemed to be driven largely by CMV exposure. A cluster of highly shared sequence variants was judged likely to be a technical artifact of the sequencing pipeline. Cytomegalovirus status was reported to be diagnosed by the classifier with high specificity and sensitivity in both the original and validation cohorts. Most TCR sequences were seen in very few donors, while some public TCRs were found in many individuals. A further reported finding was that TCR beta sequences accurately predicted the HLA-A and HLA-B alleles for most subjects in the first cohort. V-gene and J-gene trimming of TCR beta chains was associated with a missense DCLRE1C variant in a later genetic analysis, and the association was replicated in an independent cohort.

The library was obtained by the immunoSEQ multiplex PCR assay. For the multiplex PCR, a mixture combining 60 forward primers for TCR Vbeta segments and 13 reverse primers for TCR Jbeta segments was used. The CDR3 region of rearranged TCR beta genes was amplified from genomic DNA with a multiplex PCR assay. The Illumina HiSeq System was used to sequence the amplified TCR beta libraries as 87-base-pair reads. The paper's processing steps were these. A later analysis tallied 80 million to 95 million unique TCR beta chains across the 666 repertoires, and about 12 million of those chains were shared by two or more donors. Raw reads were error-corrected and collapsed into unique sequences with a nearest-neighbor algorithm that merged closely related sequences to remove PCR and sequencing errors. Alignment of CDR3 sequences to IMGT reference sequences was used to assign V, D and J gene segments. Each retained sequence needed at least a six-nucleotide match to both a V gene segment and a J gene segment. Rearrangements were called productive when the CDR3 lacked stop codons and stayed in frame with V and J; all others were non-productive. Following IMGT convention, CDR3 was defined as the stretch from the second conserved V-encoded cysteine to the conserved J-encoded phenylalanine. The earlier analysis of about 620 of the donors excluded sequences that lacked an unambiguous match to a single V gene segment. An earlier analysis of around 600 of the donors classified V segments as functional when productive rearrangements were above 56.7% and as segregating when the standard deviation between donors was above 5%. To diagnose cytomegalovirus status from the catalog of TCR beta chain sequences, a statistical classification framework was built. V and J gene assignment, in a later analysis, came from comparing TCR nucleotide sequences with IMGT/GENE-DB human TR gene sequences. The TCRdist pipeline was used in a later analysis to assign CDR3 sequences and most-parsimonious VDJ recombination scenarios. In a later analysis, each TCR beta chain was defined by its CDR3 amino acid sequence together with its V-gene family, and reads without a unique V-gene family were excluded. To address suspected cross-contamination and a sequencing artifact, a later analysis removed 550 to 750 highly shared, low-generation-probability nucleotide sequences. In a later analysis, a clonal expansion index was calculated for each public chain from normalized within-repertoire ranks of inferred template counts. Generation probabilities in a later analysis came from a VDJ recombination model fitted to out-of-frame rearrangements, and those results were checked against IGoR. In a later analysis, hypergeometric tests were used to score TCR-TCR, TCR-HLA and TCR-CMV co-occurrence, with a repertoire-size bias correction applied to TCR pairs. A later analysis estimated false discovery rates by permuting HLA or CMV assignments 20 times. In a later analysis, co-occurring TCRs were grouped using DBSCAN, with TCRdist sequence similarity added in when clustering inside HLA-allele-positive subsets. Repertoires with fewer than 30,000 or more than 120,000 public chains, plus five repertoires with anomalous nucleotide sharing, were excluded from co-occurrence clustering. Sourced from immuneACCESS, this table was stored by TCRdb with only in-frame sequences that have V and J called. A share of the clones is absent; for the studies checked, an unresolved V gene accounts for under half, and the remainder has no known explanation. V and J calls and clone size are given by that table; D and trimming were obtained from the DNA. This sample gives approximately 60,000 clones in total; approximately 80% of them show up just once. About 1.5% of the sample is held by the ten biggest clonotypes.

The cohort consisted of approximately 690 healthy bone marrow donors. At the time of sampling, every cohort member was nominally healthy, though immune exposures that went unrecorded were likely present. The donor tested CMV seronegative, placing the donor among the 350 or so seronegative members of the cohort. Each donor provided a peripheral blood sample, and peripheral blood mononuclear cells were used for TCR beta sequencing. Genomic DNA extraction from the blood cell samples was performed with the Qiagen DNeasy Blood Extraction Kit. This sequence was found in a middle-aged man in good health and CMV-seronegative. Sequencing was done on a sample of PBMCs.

The CDR3 region has the sequence CASSQHGTGGNQETQYF. At the DNA level, the sequence is TGTGCCAGCAGCCAACACGGGACAGGGGGAAACCAAGAGACCCAGTACTTC. The chain employs TRBV4-2 and TRBJ2-5, with TRBD1 matching 11 junction bases. CDR1 and CDR2 (LGHNA, YNFKEQ) derive from the germline V gene. V and J are trimmed by 2 bases and 0 bases, and the gene matches miss 5 bases of the junction. Inclusive of the bounding cysteine and phenylalanine, the CDR3 is 17 residues long. CDR3 DNA only is kept here, 51 bases in frame from base 1.